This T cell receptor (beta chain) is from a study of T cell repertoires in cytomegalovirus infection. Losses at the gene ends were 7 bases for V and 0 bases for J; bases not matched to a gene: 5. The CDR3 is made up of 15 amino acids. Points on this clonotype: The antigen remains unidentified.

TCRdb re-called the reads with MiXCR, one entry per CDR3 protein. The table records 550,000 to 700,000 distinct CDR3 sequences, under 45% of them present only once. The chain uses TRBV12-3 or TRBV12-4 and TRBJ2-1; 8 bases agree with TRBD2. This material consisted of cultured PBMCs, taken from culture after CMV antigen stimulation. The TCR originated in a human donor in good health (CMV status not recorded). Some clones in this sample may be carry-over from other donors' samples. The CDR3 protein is CASNPRGGSYNEQFF. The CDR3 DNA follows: TGTGCCAGCAACCCTCGGGGGGGCTCCTACAATGAGCAGTTCTTC.